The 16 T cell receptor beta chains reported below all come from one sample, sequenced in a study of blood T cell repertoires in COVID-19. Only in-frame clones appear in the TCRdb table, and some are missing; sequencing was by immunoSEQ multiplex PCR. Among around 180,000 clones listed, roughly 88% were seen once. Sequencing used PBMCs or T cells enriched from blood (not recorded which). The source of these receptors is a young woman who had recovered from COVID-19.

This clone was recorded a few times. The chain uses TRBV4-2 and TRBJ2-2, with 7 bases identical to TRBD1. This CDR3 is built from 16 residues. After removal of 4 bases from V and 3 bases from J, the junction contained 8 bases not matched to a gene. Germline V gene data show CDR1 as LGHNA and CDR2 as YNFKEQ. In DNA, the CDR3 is TGTGCCAGCAGCCTATTGGGGGACAGCGACACCGGGGAGCTGTTTTTT. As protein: CASSLLGDSDTGELFF.

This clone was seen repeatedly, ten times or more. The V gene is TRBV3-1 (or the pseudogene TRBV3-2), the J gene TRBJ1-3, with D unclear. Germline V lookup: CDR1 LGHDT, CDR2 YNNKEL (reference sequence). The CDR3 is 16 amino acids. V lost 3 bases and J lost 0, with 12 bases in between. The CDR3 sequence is CASSQLSMNSGNTIYF. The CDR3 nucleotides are TGTGCCAGCAGCCAGTTAAGCATGAACTCTGGAAACACCATATATTTT.

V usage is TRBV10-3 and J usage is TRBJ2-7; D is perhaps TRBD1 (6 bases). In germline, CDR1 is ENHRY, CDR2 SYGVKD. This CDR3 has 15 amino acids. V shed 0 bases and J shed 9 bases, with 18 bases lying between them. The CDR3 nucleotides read TGTGCCATCAGTGAGTCGGGAAGACAGGCCGTCGGGCAGTACTTC. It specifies CAISESGRQAVGQYF.

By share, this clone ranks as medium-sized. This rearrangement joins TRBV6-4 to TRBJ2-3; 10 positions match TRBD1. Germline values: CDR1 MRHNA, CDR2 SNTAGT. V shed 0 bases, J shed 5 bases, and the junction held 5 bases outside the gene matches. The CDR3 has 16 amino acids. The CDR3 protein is CASSDSLGTGVDTQYF. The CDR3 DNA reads TGTGCCAGCAGTGACTCGCTTGGGACAGGGGTAGATACGCAGTATTTT.

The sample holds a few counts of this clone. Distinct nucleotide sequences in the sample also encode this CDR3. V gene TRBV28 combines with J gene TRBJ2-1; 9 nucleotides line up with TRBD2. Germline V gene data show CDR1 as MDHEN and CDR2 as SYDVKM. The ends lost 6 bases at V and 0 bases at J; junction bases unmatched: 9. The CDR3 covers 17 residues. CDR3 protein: CASRKEREATSYNEQFF. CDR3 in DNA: TGTGCCAGCAGGAAAGAGCGGGAGGCCACCTCCTACAATGAGCAGTTCTTC.

The CDR3 sequence is CASSTGQGGITNEKLFF. CDR3 nucleotide sequence: TGTGCCAGCAGCACTGGACAGGGTGGAATAACTAATGAAAAACTGTTTTTT. This rearrangement joins TRBV21-1 to TRBJ1-4; TRBD1 was called by the table and not checked on the DNA. TRBV21-1 represents a pseudogene. This CDR3 spans 17 amino acids.

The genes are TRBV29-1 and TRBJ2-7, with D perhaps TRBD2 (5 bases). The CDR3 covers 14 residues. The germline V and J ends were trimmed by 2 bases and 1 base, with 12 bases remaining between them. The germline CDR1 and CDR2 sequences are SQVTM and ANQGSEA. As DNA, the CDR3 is TGCAGCGTTGAACAACCGGACTCGTCCTACGAGCAGTACTTC. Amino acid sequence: CSVEQPDSSYEQYF.

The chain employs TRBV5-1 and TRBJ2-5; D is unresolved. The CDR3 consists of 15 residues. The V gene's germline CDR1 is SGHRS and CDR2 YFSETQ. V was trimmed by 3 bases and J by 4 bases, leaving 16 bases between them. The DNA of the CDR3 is TGCGCCAGCAGCTCGGTTGCCGGGTCCTCAGAGACCCAGTACTTC. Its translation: CASSSVAGSSETQYF.

Here the CDR3 DNA reads TGCGCCAGCAGCCTGACTAGCGGGGGCGGCGAGCAGTACTTC. It codes for CASSLTSGGGEQYF. This sequence joins TRBV5-1 and TRBJ2-7; TRBD2 matches at 12 bases. Germline V gene sequence: CDR1 SGHRS, CDR2 YFSETQ. CDR3 length: 14 residues. V lost 4 bases to trimming and J lost 6 bases; unmatched junction nucleotides: 5.

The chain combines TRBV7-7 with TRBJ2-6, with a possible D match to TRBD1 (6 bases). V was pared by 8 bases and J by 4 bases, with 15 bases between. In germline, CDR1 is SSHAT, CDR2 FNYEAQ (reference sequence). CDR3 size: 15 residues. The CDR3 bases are TGTGCCAGCGGGACGGGGACAAGAGGGGCCAACGTCCTGACTTTC. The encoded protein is CASGTGTRGANVLTF.

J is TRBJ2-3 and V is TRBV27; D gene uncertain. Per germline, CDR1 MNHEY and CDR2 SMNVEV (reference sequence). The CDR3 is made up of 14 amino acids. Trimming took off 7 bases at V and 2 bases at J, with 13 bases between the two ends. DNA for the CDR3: TGTGCCAGCACCCTTGGCGGAATCACAGATACGCAGTATTTT. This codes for CASTLGGITDTQYF.

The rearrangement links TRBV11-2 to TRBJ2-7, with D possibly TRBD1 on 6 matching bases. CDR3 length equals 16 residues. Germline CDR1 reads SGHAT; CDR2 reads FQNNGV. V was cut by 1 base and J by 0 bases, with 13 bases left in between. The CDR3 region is CASSLVLGTHSYEQYF. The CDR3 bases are TGTGCCAGCAGCTTAGTCCTCGGGACACACTCCTACGAGCAGTACTTC.

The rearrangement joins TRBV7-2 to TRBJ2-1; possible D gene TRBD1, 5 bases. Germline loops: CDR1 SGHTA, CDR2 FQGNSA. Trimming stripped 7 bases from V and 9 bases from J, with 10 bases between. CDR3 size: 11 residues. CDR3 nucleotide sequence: TGTGCCAGCAACCAGGGCATTGAGCAGTTCTTC. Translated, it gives CASNQGIEQFF.

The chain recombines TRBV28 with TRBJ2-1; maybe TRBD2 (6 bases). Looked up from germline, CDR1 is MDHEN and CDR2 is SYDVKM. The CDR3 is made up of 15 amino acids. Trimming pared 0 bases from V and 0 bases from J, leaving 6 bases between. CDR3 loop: CASSLWTSSYNEQFF. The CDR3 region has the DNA TGTGCCAGCAGTTTATGGACTAGCTCCTACAATGAGCAGTTCTTC.

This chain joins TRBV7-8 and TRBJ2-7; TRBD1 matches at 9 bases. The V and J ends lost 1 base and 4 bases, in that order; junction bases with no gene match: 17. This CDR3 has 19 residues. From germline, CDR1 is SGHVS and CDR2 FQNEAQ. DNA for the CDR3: TGTGCCAGCAGCTTAGACAGGGGGCGATCTAAGGTTGAGAAATACGAGCAGTACTTC. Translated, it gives CASSLDRGRSKVEKYEQYF.

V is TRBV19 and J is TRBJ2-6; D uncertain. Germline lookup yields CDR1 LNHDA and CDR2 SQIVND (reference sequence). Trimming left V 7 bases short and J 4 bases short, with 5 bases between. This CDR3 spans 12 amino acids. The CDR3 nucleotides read TGTGCCAGTATCGGGGGGGCCAACGTCCTGACTTTC. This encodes CASIGGANVLTF.